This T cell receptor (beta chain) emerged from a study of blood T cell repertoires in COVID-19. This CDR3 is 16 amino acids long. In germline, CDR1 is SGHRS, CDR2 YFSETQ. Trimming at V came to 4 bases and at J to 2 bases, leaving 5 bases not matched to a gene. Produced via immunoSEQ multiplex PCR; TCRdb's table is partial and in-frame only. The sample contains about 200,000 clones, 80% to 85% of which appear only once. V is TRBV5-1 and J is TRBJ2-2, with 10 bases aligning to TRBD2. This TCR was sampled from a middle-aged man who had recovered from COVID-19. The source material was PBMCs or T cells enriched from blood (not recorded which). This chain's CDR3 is CASSPSGGANTGELFF. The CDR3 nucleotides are TGCGCCAGCAGCCCCAGCGGGGGGGCCAACACCGGGGAGCTGTTTTTT.